These T cell receptor beta chains were read from a single sample in a study of blood T cell repertoires in COVID-19. Repertoires were generated with immunoSEQ multiplex PCR, while TCRdb's copy carries only in-frame clones and drops some. The sample has just under 95,000 clones, 75% to 90% seen once. The sample comprised peripheral blood. The receptors come from a human donor in a cohort sampled during active COVID-19. Both conserved end residues are part of each CDR3. Fields, in order: clone size, J gene, D gene, V gene, CDR3 protein, CDR3 DNA. A D gene is named only where the DNA matches it firmly. The size entry is marked missing in some rows and otherwise reads once, few, many or a size class.

clone_size: -
j_call: TRBJ1-5
d_call: -
v_call: TRBV5-1
cdr3_aa: CASSPTGRAGQPQHF
cdr3_nt: TGCGCCAGCAGCCCTACCGGGAGAGCGGGTCAGCCCCAGCATTTT

clone_size: -
j_call: TRBJ2-7
d_call: TRBD1
v_call: TRBV7-9
cdr3_aa: CASSLGGQGAYEQYF
cdr3_nt: TGTGCCAGCAGCTTAGGGGGACAGGGTGCCTACGAGCAGTACTTC

clone_size: -
j_call: TRBJ2-7
d_call: -
v_call: TRBV28
cdr3_aa: CASSVRDPVVLYF
cdr3_nt: TGTGCCAGCAGTGTACGGGATCCCGTCGTGCTGTACTTC

clone_size: -
j_call: TRBJ2-6
d_call: -
v_call: TRBV7-6
cdr3_aa: CASSLGASGANVLTF
cdr3_nt: TGTGCCAGCAGCTTAGGGGCTTCCGGGGCCAACGTCCTGACTTTC

clone_size: -
j_call: TRBJ2-7
d_call: TRBD1
v_call: TRBV9
cdr3_aa: CASSVETGTEQYF
cdr3_nt: TGTGCCAGCAGCGTCGAGACAGGGACCGAGCAGTACTTC

clone_size: -
j_call: TRBJ1-5
d_call: TRBD1
v_call: TRBV2
cdr3_aa: CASRDREGQPQHF
cdr3_nt: TGTGCCAGCAGGGACAGGGAGGGTCAGCCCCAGCATTTT

clone_size: -
j_call: TRBJ1-2
d_call: -
v_call: TRBV7-2
cdr3_aa: CASSLMGQANYGYTF
cdr3_nt: TGTGCCAGCAGCTTGATGGGGCAAGCTAACTATGGCTACACCTTC

clone_size: -
j_call: TRBJ2-7
d_call: -
v_call: TRBV15
cdr3_aa: CATSRVLLGGHEQYF
cdr3_nt: TGTGCCACCAGCAGAGTTTTGCTAGGAGGTCACGAGCAGTACTTC

clone_size: -
j_call: TRBJ2-7
d_call: -
v_call: TRBV5-6
cdr3_aa: CASSSVTDMYEQYF
cdr3_nt: TGTGCCAGCAGCTCGGTGACAGATATGTACGAGCAGTACTTC

clone_size: -
j_call: TRBJ1-3
d_call: TRBD1
v_call: TRBV5-1
cdr3_aa: CASSLQDRGSNTIYF
cdr3_nt: TGCGCCAGCAGCTTGCAGGACAGGGGATCAAACACCATATATTTT

clone_size: -
j_call: TRBJ2-7
d_call: -
v_call: TRBV7-2
cdr3_aa: CASSLAGPGTYEQYF
cdr3_nt: TGTGCCAGCAGCTTAGCGGGTCCGGGGACCTACGAGCAGTACTTC

clone_size: once
j_call: TRBJ1-1
d_call: TRBD1
v_call: TRBV10-2
cdr3_aa: CASIPQDRGRPMNTEAFF
cdr3_nt: TGCGCCAGCATTCCTCAAGACAGGGGGCGTCCCATGAACACTGAAGCTTTCTTT

clone_size: -
j_call: TRBJ2-7
d_call: -
v_call: TRBV2
cdr3_aa: CASRKEGPSYEQYF
cdr3_nt: TGTGCCAGCAGGAAGGAGGGACCCTCCTACGAGCAGTACTTC

clone_size: -
j_call: TRBJ2-5
d_call: TRBD2
v_call: TRBV19
cdr3_aa: CASSMGVAGAFETQYF
cdr3_nt: TGTGCCAGTAGTATGGGGGTAGCGGGAGCTTTCGAGACCCAGTACTTC

clone_size: -
j_call: TRBJ1-4
d_call: TRBD1
v_call: TRBV9
cdr3_aa: CASSPRGTGNEKLFF
cdr3_nt: TGTGCCAGCAGCCCGAGGGGGACAGGGAATGAAAAACTGTTTTTT

clone_size: once
j_call: TRBJ2-6
d_call: -
v_call: TRBV2
cdr3_aa: CASNRVAGANVLTF
cdr3_nt: TGTGCCAGCAACAGAGTAGCTGGGGCCAACGTCCTGACTTTC

clone_size: -
j_call: TRBJ2-7
d_call: -
v_call: TRBV18
cdr3_aa: CASSLSTDTYEQYF
cdr3_nt: TGTGCCAGCTCACTGTCGACGGACACCTACGAGCAGTACTTC

clone_size: -
j_call: TRBJ2-7
d_call: -
v_call: TRBV24-1
cdr3_aa: CATSDPPRSYEQYF
cdr3_nt: TGTGCCACCAGTGACCCGCCGCGGTCCTACGAGCAGTACTTC

clone_size: -
j_call: TRBJ2-1
d_call: -
v_call: TRBV6-5
cdr3_aa: CASSYSRASYNEQFF
cdr3_nt: TGTGCCAGCAGTTACTCGAGGGCGTCCTACAATGAGCAGTTCTTC

clone_size: -
j_call: TRBJ2-7
d_call: -
v_call: TRBV5-1
cdr3_aa: CASSLQPGGRTYEQYF
cdr3_nt: TGCGCCAGCAGCTTGCAGCCCGGGGGAAGGACCTACGAGCAGTACTTC

clone_size: -
j_call: TRBJ2-7
d_call: -
v_call: TRBV6-5
cdr3_aa: CASSPQAGPYEQYF
cdr3_nt: TGTGCCAGCAGTCCCCAAGCGGGCCCCTACGAGCAGTACTTC

clone_size: -
j_call: TRBJ2-7
d_call: TRBD2
v_call: TRBV18
cdr3_aa: CASSGGLAGEVEQYF
cdr3_nt: TGTGCCAGCTCAGGTGGACTAGCGGGAGAAGTCGAGCAGTACTTC

clone_size: -
j_call: TRBJ2-7
d_call: -
v_call: TRBV11-1
cdr3_aa: CASSQNGVTAYEQYF
cdr3_nt: TGTGCCAGCAGCCAAAACGGGGTGACCGCCTACGAGCAGTACTTC

clone_size: -
j_call: TRBJ1-3
d_call: -
v_call: TRBV7-9
cdr3_aa: CASSRTSTGNTIYF
cdr3_nt: TGTGCCAGCAGCCGGACATCAACTGGAAACACCATATATTTT

clone_size: -
j_call: TRBJ2-2
d_call: TRBD1
v_call: TRBV5-6
cdr3_aa: CASSATGRDTGELFF
cdr3_nt: TGTGCCAGCAGCGCGACAGGGAGAGACACCGGGGAGCTGTTTTTT